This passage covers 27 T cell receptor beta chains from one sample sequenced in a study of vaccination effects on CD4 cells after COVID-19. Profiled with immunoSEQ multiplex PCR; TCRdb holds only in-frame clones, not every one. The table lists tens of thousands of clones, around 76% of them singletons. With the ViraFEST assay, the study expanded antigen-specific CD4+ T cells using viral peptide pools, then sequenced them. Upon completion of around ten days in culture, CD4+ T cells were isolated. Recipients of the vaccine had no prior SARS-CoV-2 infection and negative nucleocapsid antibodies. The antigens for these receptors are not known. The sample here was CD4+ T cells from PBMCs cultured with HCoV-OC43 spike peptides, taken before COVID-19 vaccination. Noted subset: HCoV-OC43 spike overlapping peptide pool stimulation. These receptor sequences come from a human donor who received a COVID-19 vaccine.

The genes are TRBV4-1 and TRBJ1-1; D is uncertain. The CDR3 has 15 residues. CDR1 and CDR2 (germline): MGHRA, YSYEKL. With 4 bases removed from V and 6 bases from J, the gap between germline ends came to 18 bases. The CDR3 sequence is CASSLRGRGDAEAFF. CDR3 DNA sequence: TGCGCCAGCAGCCTCCGAGGACGGGGTGACGCTGAAGCTTTCTTT.

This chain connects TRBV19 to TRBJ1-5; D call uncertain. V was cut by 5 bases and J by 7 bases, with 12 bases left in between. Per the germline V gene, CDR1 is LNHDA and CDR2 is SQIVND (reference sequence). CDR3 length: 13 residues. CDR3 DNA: TGTGCCAGTAGTGGAGCCCCAGTGCAGCCCCAGCATTTT. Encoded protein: CASSGAPVQPQHF. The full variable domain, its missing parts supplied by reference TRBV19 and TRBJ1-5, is DGGITQSPKYLFRKEGQNVTLSCEQNLNHDAMYWYRQDPGQGLRLIYYSQIVNDFQKGDIAEGYSVSREKKESFPLTVTSAQKNPTAFYLCASSGAPVQPQHFGDGTRLSIL.

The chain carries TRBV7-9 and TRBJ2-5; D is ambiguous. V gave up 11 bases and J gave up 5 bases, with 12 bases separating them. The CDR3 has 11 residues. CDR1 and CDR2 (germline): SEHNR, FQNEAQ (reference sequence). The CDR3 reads CAGEIRETQYF. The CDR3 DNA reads TGTGCCGGAGAGATTAGGGAGACCCAGTACTTC.

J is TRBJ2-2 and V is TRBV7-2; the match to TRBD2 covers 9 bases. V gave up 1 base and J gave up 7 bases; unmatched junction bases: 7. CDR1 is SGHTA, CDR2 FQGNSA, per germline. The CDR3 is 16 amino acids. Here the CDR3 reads CASSLVASGVSGELFF. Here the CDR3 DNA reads TGTGCCAGCAGCTTAGTAGCTAGCGGGGTTAGCGGGGAGCTGTTTTTT.

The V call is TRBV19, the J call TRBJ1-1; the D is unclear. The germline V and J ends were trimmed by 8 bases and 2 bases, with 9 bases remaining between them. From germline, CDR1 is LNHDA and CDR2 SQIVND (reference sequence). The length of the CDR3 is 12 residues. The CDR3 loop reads CASRDGNTEAFF. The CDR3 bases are TGTGCCAGTCGCGACGGCAACACTGAAGCTTTCTTT.

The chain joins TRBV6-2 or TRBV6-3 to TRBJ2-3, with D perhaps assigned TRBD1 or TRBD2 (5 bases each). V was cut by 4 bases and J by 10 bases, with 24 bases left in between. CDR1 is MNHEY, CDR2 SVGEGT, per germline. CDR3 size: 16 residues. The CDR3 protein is CASSSNNRDASPPQYF. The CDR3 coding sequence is TGTGCCAGCAGTTCTAATAACCGGGACGCATCTCCCCCGCAGTATTTT.

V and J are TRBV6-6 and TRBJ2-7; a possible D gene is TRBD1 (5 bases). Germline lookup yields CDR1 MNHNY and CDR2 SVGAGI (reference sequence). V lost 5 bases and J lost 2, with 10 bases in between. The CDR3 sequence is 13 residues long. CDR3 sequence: CASSPRRAYEQYV. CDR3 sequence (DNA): TGTGCCAGCAGTCCTCGCAGGGCCTACGAGCAGTACGTC.

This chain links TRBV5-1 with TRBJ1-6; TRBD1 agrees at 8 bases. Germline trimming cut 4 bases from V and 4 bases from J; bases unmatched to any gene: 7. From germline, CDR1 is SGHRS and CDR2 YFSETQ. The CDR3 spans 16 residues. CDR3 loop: CASSNIDRGYNSPLHF. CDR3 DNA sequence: TGCGCCAGCAGCAACATTGACAGGGGATATAATTCACCCCTCCACTTT.

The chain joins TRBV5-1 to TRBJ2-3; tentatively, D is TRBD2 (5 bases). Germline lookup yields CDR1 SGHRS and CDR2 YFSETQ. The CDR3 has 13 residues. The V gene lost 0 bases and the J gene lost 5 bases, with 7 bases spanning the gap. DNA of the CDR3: TGCGCCAGCAGCTTGGGAGGGAAAGATACGCAGTATTTT. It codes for CASSLGGKDTQYF.

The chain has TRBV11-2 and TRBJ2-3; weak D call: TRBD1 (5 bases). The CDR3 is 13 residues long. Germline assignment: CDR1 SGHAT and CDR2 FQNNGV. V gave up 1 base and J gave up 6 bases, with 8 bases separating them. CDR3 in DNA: TGTGCCAGCAGCTTAGCCCACAGGGATACGCAGTATTTT. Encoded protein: CASSLAHRDTQYF.

CDR3 residues: CARSLQLGQGKSSNYGYTF. DNA for the CDR3: TGTGCCAGAAGCTTGCAGCTCGGACAGGGGAAAAGTTCTAACTATGGCTACACCTTC. The V call is TRBV5-3, the J call TRBJ1-2, with 9 bases aligning to TRBD1. TRBV5-3 is an ORF, with its function uncertain. V gave up 1 base and J gave up 0 bases; unmatched junction bases: 13. The CDR3 extends over 19 amino acids.

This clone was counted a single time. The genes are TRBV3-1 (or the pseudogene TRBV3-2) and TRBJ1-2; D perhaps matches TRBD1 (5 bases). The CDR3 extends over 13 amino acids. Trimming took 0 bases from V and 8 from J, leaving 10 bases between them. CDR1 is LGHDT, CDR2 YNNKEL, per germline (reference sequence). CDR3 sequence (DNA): TGTGCCAGCAGCCAAGACGGGGAGGGGGGCTACACCTTC. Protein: CASSQDGEGGYTF.

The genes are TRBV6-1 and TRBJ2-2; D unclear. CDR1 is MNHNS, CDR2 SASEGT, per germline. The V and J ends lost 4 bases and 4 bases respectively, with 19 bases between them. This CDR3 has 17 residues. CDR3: CASSGFYVESFTGELFF. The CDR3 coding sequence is TGTGCCAGCAGTGGTTTCTATGTAGAAAGTTTCACCGGGGAGCTGTTTTTT.

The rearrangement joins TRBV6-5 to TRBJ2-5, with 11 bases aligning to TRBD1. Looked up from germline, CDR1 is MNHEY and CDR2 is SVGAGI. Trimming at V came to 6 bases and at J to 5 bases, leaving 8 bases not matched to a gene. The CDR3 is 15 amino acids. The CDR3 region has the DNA TGTGCCAGCAGCAGGCAGGACAGGGGGCAGGAGACCCAGTACTTC. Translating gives CASSRQDRGQETQYF.

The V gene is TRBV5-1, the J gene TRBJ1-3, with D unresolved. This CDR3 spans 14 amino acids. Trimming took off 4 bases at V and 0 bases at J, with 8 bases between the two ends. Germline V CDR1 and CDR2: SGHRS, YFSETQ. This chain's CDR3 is CASSATVSGNTIYF. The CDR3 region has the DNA TGCGCCAGCAGCGCGACCGTCTCTGGAAACACCATATATTTT.

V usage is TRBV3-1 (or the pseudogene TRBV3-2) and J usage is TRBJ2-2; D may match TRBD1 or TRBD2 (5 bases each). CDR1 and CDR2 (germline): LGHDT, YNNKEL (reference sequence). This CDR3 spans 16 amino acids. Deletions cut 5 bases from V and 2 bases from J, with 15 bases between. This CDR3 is CASSYGAADNTGELFF. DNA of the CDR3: TGTGCCAGCAGCTACGGGGCAGCGGATAACACCGGGGAGCTGTTTTTT.

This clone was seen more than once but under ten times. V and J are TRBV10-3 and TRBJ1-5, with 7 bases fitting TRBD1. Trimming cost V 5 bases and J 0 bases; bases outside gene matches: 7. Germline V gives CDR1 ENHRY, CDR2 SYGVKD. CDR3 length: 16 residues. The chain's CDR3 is CAISSGQMYSNQPQHF. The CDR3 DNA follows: TGTGCCATCAGTTCGGGACAGATGTATAGCAATCAGCCCCAGCATTTT.

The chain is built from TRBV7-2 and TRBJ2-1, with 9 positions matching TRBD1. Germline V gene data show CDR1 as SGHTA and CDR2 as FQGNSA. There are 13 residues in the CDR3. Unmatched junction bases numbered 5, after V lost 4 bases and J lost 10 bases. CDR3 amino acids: CASSSDRGREQFF. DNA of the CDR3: TGTGCCAGCAGCTCGGACAGGGGCCGAGAGCAGTTCTTC.

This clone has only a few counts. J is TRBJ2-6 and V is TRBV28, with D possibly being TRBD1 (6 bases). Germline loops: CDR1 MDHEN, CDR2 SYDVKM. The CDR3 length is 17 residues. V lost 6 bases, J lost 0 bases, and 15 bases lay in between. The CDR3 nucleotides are TGTGCCAGCAGCCAGAGGGGACAAAGCTCTGGGGCCAACGTCCTGACTTTC. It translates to CASSQRGQSSGANVLTF.

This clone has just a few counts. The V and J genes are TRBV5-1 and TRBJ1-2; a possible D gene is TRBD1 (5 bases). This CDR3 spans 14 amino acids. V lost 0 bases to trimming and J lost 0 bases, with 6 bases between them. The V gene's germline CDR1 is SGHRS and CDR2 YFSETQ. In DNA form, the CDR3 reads TGCGCCAGCAGCTTGGGGGACCCTAACTATGGCTACACCTTC. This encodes CASSLGDPNYGYTF.

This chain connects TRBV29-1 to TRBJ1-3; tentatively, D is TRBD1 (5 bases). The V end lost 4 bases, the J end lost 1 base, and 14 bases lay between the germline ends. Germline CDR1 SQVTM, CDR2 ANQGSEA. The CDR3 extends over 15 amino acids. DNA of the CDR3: TGCAGCGTTGTCCGGCACAGACAGTCTGGAAACACCATATATTTT. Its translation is CSVVRHRQSGNTIYF. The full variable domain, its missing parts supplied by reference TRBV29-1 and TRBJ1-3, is SAVISQKPSRDICQRGTSLTIQCQVDSQVTMMFWYRQQPGQSLTLIATANQGSEATYESGFVIDKFPISRPNLTFSTLTVSNMSPEDSSIYLCSVVRHRQSGNTIYFGEGSWLTVV.

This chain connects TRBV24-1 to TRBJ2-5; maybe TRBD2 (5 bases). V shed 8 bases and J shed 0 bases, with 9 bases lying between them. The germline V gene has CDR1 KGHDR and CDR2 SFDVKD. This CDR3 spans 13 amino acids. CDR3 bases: TGTGCCACCATGTCCGGGAACCAAGAGACCCAGTACTTC. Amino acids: CATMSGNQETQYF.

The CDR3 region is CASNTNYGYTF. In DNA form, the CDR3 reads TGTGCCAGCAACACCAACTATGGCTACACCTTC. The J gene is TRBJ1-2, the V gene TRBV6-5; D is undetermined. V was trimmed by 7 bases and J by 2 bases, leaving 5 bases between them. CDR3 size: 11 residues. Germline loops: CDR1 MNHEY, CDR2 SVGAGI.

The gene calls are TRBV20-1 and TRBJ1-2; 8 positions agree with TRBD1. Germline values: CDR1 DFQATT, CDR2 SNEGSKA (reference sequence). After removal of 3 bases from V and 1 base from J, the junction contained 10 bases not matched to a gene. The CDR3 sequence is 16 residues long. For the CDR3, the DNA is TGCAGTGCTAGTGATTATCGGGACAGGAGTAACTATGGCTACACCTTC. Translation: CSASDYRDRSNYGYTF.

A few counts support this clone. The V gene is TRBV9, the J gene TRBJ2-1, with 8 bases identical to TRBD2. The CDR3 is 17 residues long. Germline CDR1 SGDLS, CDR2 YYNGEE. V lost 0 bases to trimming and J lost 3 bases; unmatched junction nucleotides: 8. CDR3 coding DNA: TGTGCCAGCAGCGTAGCGGGTATTAGCGGGATCTACAATGAGCAGTTCTTC. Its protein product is CASSVAGISGIYNEQFF.

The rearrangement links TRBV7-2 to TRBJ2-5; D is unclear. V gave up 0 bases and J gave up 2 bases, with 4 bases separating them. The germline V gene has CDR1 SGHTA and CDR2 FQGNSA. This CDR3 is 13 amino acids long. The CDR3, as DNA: TGTGCCAGCAGCTTAGCTGATCAAGAGACCCAGTACTTC. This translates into CASSLADQETQYF.

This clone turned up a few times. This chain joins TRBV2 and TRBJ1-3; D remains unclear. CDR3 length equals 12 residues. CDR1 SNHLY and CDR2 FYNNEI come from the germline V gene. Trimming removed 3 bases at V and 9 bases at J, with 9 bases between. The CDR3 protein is CASSDPAGTIYF. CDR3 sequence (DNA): TGTGCCAGCAGTGACCCAGCGGGCACCATATATTTT.